This entry lists 14 T cell receptor beta chains sequenced from one sample in a study of a mutant IDH1 vaccine in newly diagnosed glioma. The antigens for these receptors are not known. Time point given: week 35, safety follow-up. With topical imiquimod, each dose of the vaccine consisted of 300 ug of mutant IDH1 20-mer peptide. Measured with immunoSEQ multiplex PCR; TCRdb has only the in-frame clones, and not every one. The profile covers 45,000 to 55,000 clones, with 70% to 80% appearing a single time and 10% to 15% taken by the ten largest. The source material was PBMCs, sampled from a glioma patient whose treatment included an IDH1 peptide vaccine. These receptors came from a man aged 40-49 years with glioma.

The chain links TRBV5-1 to TRBJ2-3; D remains ambiguous. CDR1 is SGHRS, CDR2 YFSETQ, per germline. Trimming pared 1 base from V and 2 bases from J, leaving 11 bases between. This CDR3 contains 15 residues. The CDR3 DNA follows: TGCGCCAGCAGCTTGTCCGACGGCCCCACAGATACGCAGTATTTT. Amino acids: CASSLSDGPTDTQYF.

This clone has only a few counts. The genes are TRBV9 and TRBJ2-1, with TRBD2 identical over 9 bases. CDR1 is SGDLS, CDR2 YYNGEE, per germline. The J segment lost 6 bases and the V segment lost 0 bases, leaving 4 bases of the junction unmatched. The CDR3 is 15 amino acids. CDR3 amino acids: CASSVEAGGFNEQFF. CDR3 sequence (DNA): TGTGCCAGCAGCGTAGAGGCGGGAGGGTTCAATGAGCAGTTCTTC.

The sample holds a few counts of this clone. This rearrangement joins TRBV5-6 to TRBJ2-1, with D maybe TRBD2 (6 bases). Germline V gene lookup returns CDR1 SGHDT and CDR2 YYEEEE. Trimming removed 0 bases from V and 4 bases from J, with 17 bases in between. There are 17 residues in the CDR3. The CDR3 bases are TGTGCCAGCAGCTTGGCAGGTTCACACGGGGGTTACAATGAGCAGTTCTTC. The encoded protein is CASSLAGSHGGYNEQFF.

This rearrangement joins TRBV7-9 to TRBJ2-1; no reliable D call. The CDR3 sequence is 14 residues long. Trimming cost V 5 bases and J 10 bases, with 18 bases left between them. From germline, CDR1 is SEHNR and CDR2 FQNEAQ (reference sequence). CDR3 DNA: TGTGCCAGCAGCCTTGACATGGGATCTCGGGAGCAGTTCTTC. The encoded protein is CASSLDMGSREQFF.

The chain joins TRBV28 to TRBJ1-2; TRBD1 agrees at 11 bases. The V and J ends lost 8 bases and 8 bases, in that order; junction bases with no gene match: 13. Looked up from germline, CDR1 is MDHEN and CDR2 is SYDVKM. CDR3 size: 15 residues. The CDR3 is CASGPPGQGVRGYTF. The CDR3 nucleotides are TGTGCCAGCGGGCCCCCGGGACAGGGGGTGAGGGGCTACACCTTC.

The genes are TRBV2 and TRBJ2-7, with TRBD2 matching 9 bases. The V gene's germline CDR1 is SNHLY and CDR2 FYNNEI. Germline trimming cut 9 bases from V and 3 bases from J; bases unmatched to any gene: 6. The CDR3 runs 13 residues. CDR3 sequence (DNA): TGTGCCAGTATCCAAGCGGGGGGCTACGAGCAGTACTTC. Encoded protein: CASIQAGGYEQYF.

This chain connects TRBV27 to TRBJ1-3; the D is unclear. In germline, CDR1 is MNHEY, CDR2 SMNVEV (reference sequence). Trimming took off 5 bases at V and 0 bases at J, with 17 bases between the two ends. The CDR3 has 17 amino acids. This chain's CDR3 is CASSPRGGAYSGNTIYF. The CDR3 DNA reads TGTGCCAGCAGTCCCCGGGGAGGCGCCTACTCTGGAAACACCATATATTTT.

The V gene is TRBV7-9, the J gene TRBJ1-3; D is undetermined. This CDR3 is 16 amino acids long. Germline CDR1 reads SEHNR; CDR2 reads FQNEAQ (reference sequence). The ends were cut back, 1 base at V and 0 bases at J, with 10 bases in the middle. The CDR3: CASSLVRPSSGNTIYF. CDR3 in DNA: TGTGCCAGCAGCTTAGTGAGGCCCAGCTCTGGAAACACCATATATTTT.

The chain combines TRBV21-1 with TRBJ2-7; the D segment call TRBD2 is taken from the table without a DNA check. TRBV21-1 is shown as a pseudogene. The CDR3 is made up of 18 amino acids. CDR3 loop: CASSEGLAGRHISYEQYV. The CDR3 DNA sequence: TGTGCCAGCAGCGAGGGACTAGCGGGAAGACACATTTCCTACGAGCAGTACGTC.

This chain links TRBV7-8 with TRBJ2-7, with a weak D call TRBD1 (5 bases). This CDR3 contains 13 residues. V was cut by 5 bases and J by 3 bases, with 11 bases left in between. Germline CDR1 reads SGHVS; CDR2 reads FQNEAQ. Here the CDR3 DNA reads TGTGCCAGCAGCCCATCCAGGGACTACGAGCAGTACTTC. It specifies CASSPSRDYEQYF.

This clone was seen a single time. This sequence joins TRBV4-1 and TRBJ2-1; no firm D call. Germline CDR1 MGHRA, CDR2 YSYEKL. The CDR3 loop spans 15 amino acids. Trimming removed 1 base from V and 0 bases from J, with 7 bases in between. The CDR3 reads CASSQGYDSYNEQFF. CDR3 nucleotide sequence: TGCGCCAGCAGCCAAGGGTACGACTCCTACAATGAGCAGTTCTTC.

This rearrangement joins TRBV7-9 to TRBJ1-1, with D maybe TRBD1 (6 bases). The CDR3 is 14 residues long. With 4 bases removed from V and 3 bases from J, the gap between germline ends came to 12 bases. Germline V gene lookup returns CDR1 SEHNR and CDR2 FQNEAQ (reference sequence). The CDR3 spells CASSSITGYTEAFF. CDR3 DNA: TGTGCCAGCAGCTCGATCACAGGGTACACTGAAGCTTTCTTT.

The chain combines TRBV19 with TRBJ1-5; D is unresolved. From germline, CDR1 is LNHDA and CDR2 SQIVND (reference sequence). The CDR3 has 14 residues. Between the trimmed V and J ends, which lost 3 bases and 0 bases, there was a span of 6 bases. The CDR3 reads CASSIAVSNQPQHF. CDR3 sequence (DNA): TGTGCCAGTAGTATCGCCGTTAGCAATCAGCCCCAGCATTTT.

This clone was picked up a small number of times. The chain couples TRBV2 to TRBJ1-1; weak D call: TRBD1 (5 bases). The V end lost 2 bases, the J end lost 7 bases, and 20 bases lay between the germline ends. This CDR3 contains 16 residues. CDR1 and CDR2 (germline): SNHLY, FYNNEI. The CDR3 region has the DNA TGTGCCAGCAGTGAAAGGGGACCCCAGGGATGGAGTGAAGCTTTCTTT. This translates into CASSERGPQGWSEAFF.